The 3 T cell receptor beta chains in this list originate from one sample, sequenced in a study of T cell changes during pregnancy in multiple sclerosis. Libraries were prepared by immunoSEQ multiplex PCR; TCRdb keeps only in-frame clonotypes and omits some of them. Among some 30,000 clones listed, around 87% were seen once. Sequences were derived from CD4+ T cells from peripheral blood mononuclear cells, sampled in the third trimester of pregnancy. These receptors all come from a female donor in good health, enrolled as a control in a pregnancy study.

Regarding this clone: The junction departs from the called germline gene at one end, perhaps through a read error. This rearrangement joins TRBV11-2 to TRBJ2-1; 9 bases align to TRBD2. The CDR3 spans 16 residues. Germline V gene sequence: CDR1 SGHAT, CDR2 FQNNGV. The CDR3 spells CASRLAGTSSSNEQFF. CDR3 nucleotides: TGTGCCAGCAGGCTAGCTGGGACTAGCTCCTCCAATGAGCAGTTCTTC. Using reference TRBV11-2 and TRBJ2-1 for the parts outside the CDR3, the full variable domain is EAGVAQSPRYKIIEKRQSVAFWCNPISGHATLYWYQQILGQGPKLLIQFQNNGVVDDSQLPKDRFSAERLKGVDSTLKIQPAKLEDSAVYLCASRLAGTSSSNEQFFGPGTRLTVL.

The chain is built from TRBV11-2 and TRBJ1-6, with unresolved D. V lost 1 base, J lost 6 bases, and 13 bases lay in between. CDR3 length equals 16 residues. The germline V gene has CDR1 SGHAT and CDR2 FQNNGV. The CDR3 nucleotides are TGTGCCAGCAGCTTAGTCCGGCAGCCTAGTAATTCACCCCTCCACTTT. Its protein product is CASSLVRQPSNSPLHF.

This chain connects TRBV12-5 to TRBJ2-3; D ambiguous. The length of the CDR3 is 14 residues. Germline-derived CDR1 and CDR2 are LGHNT and FRNRAP. V was cut by 1 base and J by 2 bases, with 7 bases left in between. CDR3 bases: TGTGCTAGTGGTTTGGGCCAGGACACAGATACGCAGTATTTT. It encodes CASGLGQDTDTQYF.